This TCR beta chain was retrieved from a study of cytotoxic CD8 clonotypes in ibrutinib-treated CLL. Study-wide results and caveats: Clonality was elevated at ibrutinib response and had returned toward baseline at progression. Public clonotypes were seen rarely and were contracted or stable on treatment.

This clone was detected a few times. Its antigen is not known. This table comes from immunoSEQ multiplex PCR, and its TCRdb copy is limited to in-frame clones, with some not included. The table has about 130,000 clones, 75% to 85% seen once. The CDR3 is 17 amino acids. Germline V gene sequence: CDR1 KGHSH, CDR2 LQKENI. The V end lost 1 base, the J end lost 6 bases, and 20 bases lay between the germline ends. This TCR was sampled from a human donor with chronic lymphocytic leukemia. The sequenced sample was PBMCs, obtained after 12 months of ibrutinib treatment. The chain uses TRBV18 and TRBJ2-3; TRBD2 might be the D (5 bases). As DNA, the CDR3 is TGTGCCAGCTCACCACTGCGGGCATTAGGAGGTTCCGATACGCAGTATTTT. Translating gives CASSPLRALGGSDTQYF.